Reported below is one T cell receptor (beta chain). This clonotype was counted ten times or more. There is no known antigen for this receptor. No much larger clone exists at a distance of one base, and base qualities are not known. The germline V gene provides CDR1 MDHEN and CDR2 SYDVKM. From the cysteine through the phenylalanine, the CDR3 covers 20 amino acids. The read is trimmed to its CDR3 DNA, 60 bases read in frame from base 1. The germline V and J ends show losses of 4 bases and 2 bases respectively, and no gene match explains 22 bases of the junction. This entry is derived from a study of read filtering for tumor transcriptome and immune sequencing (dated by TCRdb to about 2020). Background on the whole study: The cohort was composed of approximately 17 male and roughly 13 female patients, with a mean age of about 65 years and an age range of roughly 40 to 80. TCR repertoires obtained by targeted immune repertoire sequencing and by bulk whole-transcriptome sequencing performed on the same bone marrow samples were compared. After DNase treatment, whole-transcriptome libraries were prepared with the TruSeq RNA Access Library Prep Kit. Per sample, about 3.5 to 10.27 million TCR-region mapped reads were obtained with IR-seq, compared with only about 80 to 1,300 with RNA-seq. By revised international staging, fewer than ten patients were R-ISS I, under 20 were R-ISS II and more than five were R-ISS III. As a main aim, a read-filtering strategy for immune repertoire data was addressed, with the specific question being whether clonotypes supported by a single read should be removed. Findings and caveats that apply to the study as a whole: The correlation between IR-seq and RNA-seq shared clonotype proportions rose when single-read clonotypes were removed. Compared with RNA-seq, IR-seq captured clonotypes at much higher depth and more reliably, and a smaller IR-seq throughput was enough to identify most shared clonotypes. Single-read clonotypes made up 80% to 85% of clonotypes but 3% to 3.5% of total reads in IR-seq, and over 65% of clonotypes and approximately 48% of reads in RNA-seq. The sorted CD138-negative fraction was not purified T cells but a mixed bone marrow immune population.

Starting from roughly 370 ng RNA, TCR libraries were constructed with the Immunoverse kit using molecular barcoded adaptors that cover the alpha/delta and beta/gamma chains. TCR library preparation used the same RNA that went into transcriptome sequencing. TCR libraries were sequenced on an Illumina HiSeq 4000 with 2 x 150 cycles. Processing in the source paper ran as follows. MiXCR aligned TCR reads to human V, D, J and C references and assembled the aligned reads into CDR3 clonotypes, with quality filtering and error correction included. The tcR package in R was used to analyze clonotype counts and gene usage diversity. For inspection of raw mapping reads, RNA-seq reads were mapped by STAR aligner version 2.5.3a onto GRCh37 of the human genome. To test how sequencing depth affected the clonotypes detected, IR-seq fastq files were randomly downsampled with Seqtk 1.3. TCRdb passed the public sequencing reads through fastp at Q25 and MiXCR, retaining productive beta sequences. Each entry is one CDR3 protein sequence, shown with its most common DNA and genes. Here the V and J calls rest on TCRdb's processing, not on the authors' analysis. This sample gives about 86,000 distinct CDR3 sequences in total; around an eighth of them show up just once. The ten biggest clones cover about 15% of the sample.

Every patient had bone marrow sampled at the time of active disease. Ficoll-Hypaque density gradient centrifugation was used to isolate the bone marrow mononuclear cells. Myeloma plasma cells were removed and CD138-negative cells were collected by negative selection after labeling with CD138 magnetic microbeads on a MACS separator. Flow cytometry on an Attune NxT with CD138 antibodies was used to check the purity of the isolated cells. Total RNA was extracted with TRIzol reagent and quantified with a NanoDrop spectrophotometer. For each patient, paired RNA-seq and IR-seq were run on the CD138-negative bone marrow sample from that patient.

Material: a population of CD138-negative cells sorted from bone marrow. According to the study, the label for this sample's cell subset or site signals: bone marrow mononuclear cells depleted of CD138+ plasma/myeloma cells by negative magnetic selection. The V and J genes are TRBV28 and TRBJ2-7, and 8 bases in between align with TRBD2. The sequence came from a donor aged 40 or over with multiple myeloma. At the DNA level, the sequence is TGTGCCAGCAGTTCTACCCCGGTGACTAGCGACCCGTTGGGCACCTACGAGCAGTACTTC. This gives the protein CASSSTPVTSDPLGTYEQYF.